These 3 T cell receptor beta chains were sequenced from one sample in a study of response to subunit inactivated influenza vaccine. MiXCR was run by TCRdb on the RT-PCR reads, yielding one entry per CDR3 protein. This sample has some 180,000 distinct CDR3 sequences, with around 9% found just once. Sequenced here: non-naive T cells sorted from PBMCs, sampled on the day of vaccination. Receptors originate from a man aged 45-65 years who received an inactivated influenza vaccine.

This clonotype has just a few counts. This chain links TRBV12-3 or TRBV12-4 with TRBJ2-2; D remains ambiguous. The CDR3 has 12 residues. V was cut by 6 bases and J by 6 bases, with 8 bases left in between. The CDR3 reads CASRRTPGELFF. CDR3 coding DNA: TGTGCCAGCAGACGTACTCCCGGGGAGCTGTTTTTT.

V usage is TRBV7-6 and J usage is TRBJ2-3; TRBD2 might be the D (5 bases). Germline CDR1 SGHVS, CDR2 FNYEAQ. V gave up 0 bases and J gave up 2 bases, with 9 bases separating them. The length of the CDR3 is 15 residues. Here the CDR3 reads CASSLAGLPTDTQYF. The DNA for the CDR3 is TGTGCCAGCAGCTTAGCAGGACTCCCCACAGATACGCAGTATTTT.

The gene calls are TRBV27 and TRBJ2-5; 7 nucleotides match TRBD1. The V and J ends lost 5 bases and 5 bases, in that order; junction bases with no gene match: 5. Germline lookup yields CDR1 MNHEY and CDR2 SMNVEV (reference sequence). The CDR3 runs to 13 residues. CDR3 bases: TGTGCCAGCAGTCCGGGACAGTGGGAGACCCAGTACTTC. Amino acid sequence: CASSPGQWETQYF.